The next 8 T cell receptor beta chains were all read from a single sample in a study of blood T cell repertoires in COVID-19. Here immunoSEQ multiplex PCR was the method, and the copy in TCRdb shows in-frame clones only, minus some. This table holds fewer than 300,000 clones, around 82% found once. The material sequenced was peripheral blood. Receptor source: a human donor with COVID-19, enrolled during active disease. The donor label of this sample is uncertain.

This clone was found a few times. V gene TRBV28 combines with J gene TRBJ2-7, with 8 positions matching TRBD2. V shed 6 bases and J 4 bases; nucleotides not matched to a gene: 8. Germline CDR1 MDHEN, CDR2 SYDVKM. CDR3 length: 14 amino acids. The CDR3 reads CASRRLAGPYEQYF. The CDR3 nucleotides read TGTGCCAGCAGAAGATTAGCGGGACCTTACGAGCAGTACTTC. The full variable domain, rest sourced from reference TRBV28 and TRBJ2-7, is DVKVTQSSRYLVKRTGEKVFLECVQDMDHENMFWYRQDPGLGLRLIYFSYDVKMKEKGDIPEGYSVSREKKERFSLILESASTNQTSMYLCASRRLAGPYEQYFGPGTRLTVT.

This clone was counted between two and nine times. Other DNA sequences in this sample translate to the same CDR3. The rearrangement uses TRBV5-1 and TRBJ2-2; TRBD2 agrees at 11 bases. CDR3 length equals 16 residues. Germline CDR1 SGHRS, CDR2 YFSETQ. The J segment lost 5 bases and the V segment lost 0 bases, leaving 3 bases of the junction unmatched. DNA for the CDR3: TGCGCCAGCAGCTTGGAGCTAGCGGGAGGAACCGGGGAGCTGTTTTTT. It is translated as CASSLELAGGTGELFF.

V is TRBV7-8 and J is TRBJ1-5; 8 bases agree with TRBD1. The CDR3 is 16 amino acids. V lost 1 base, J lost 6 bases, and 8 bases stayed unmatched. Germline CDR1 and CDR2: SGHVS and FQNEAQ. The CDR3 here is CASSLDRTGTSQPQHF. The CDR3 DNA is TGTGCCAGCAGCTTAGATCGGACAGGGACGAGTCAGCCCCAGCATTTT.

This clone was seen once. This chain joins TRBV7-3 and TRBJ2-3; D not resolved. Germline-derived CDR1 and CDR2 are SGHTA and FQGTGA. The germline V and J ends were trimmed by 1 base and 2 bases, with 4 bases remaining between them. CDR3 length equals 13 residues. The DNA for the CDR3 is TGTGCCAGCAGCTTAATTAACACAGATACGCAGTATTTT. Translated: CASSLINTDTQYF.

The rearrangement uses TRBV5-1 and TRBJ2-7; a possible D gene is TRBD1 (5 bases). CDR3 length: 17 residues. Trimming stripped 0 bases from V and 0 bases from J, with 16 bases between. The germline gives CDR1 SGHRS, CDR2 YFSETQ. DNA for the CDR3: TGCGCCAGCAGCTTGGCCGGTAGACAGCCGAGCTCCTACGAGCAGTACTTC. This gives the protein CASSLAGRQPSSYEQYF.

The chain uses TRBV7-2 and TRBJ1-5, with D uncertain. This CDR3 is built from 12 residues. V was trimmed by 2 bases and J by 5 bases, leaving 4 bases between them. Germline V gives CDR1 SGHTA, CDR2 FQGNSA. CDR3 sequence: CASSLYDQPQHF. The DNA for the CDR3 is TGTGCCAGCAGCTTATATGATCAGCCCCAGCATTTT.

The chain combines TRBV24-1 with TRBJ2-1; 8 bases are shared with TRBD1. Germline CDR1 reads KGHDR; CDR2 reads SFDVKD. The CDR3 spans 15 residues. Trimming took 3 bases from V and 8 from J; bases not matched to a gene: 8. The CDR3 DNA is TGTGCCACCAGTGATCAAGGACAGGGACTCCATGAGCAGTTCTTC. Its translation is CATSDQGQGLHEQFF.

This chain joins TRBV20-1 and TRBJ2-3; D call uncertain. V was trimmed by 3 bases and J by 6 bases, leaving 13 bases between them. The CDR3 is 13 residues long. Germline CDR1 DFQATT, CDR2 SNEGSKA (reference sequence). DNA of the CDR3: TGCAGTGCTAGTTCGAGCAGGCTCGATACGCAGTATTTT. Encoded protein: CSASSSRLDTQYF.